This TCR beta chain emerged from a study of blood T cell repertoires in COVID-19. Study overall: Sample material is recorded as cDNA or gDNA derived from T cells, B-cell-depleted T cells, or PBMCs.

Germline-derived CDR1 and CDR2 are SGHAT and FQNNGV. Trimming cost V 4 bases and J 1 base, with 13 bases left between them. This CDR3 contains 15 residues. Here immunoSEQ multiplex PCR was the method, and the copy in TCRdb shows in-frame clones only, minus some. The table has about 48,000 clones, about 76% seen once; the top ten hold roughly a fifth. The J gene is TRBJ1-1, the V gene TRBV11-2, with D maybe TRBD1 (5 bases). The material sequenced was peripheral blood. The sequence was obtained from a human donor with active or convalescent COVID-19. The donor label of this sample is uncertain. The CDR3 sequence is CASSSLWGPNTEAFF. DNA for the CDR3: TGTGCCAGCAGCTCCCTCTGGGGCCCGAACACTGAAGCTTTCTTT. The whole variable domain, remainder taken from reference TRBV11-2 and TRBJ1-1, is EAGVAQSPRYKIIEKRQSVAFWCNPISGHATLYWYQQILGQGPKLLIQFQNNGVVDDSQLPKDRFSAERLKGVDSTLKIQPAKLEDSAVYLCASSSLWGPNTEAFFGQGTRLTVV.